Below are 16 T cell receptor beta chains sequenced from a single sample in a study of shared clonotypes between healthy human individuals. Naive CD8 cells lacked CD45RO, underwent positive selection for CCR7 and left out terminally differentiated effector memory CD45RA+ cells. Profiling relied on immunoSEQ multiplex PCR, and the TCRdb table lists in-frame clones only, not all of them. The sample includes hundreds of thousands of clones, roughly 96% of them seen just once. Source material: naive CD8+ T cells sorted from blood. The receptors were gathered from a woman in her 30s in good health.

This chain joins TRBV21-1 and TRBJ2-7; TRBD1 is the table's D call, not checked against the DNA. TRBV21-1 is termed a pseudogene. The CDR3 length is 13 residues. The CDR3 coding sequence is TGTGCCAGCAGCAAAGGACACATCTACGAGCAGTACTTC. As protein: CASSKGHIYEQYF.

This clone appeared a single time. The genes are TRBV28 and TRBJ2-6; 7 bases line up with TRBD1. This CDR3 spans 13 amino acids. In germline, CDR1 is MDHEN, CDR2 SYDVKM. J was trimmed by 4 bases and V by 11 bases; bases with no gene match: 5. As DNA, the CDR3 is TGTGCCGGGAAGGGACAGGGGGCCAACGTCCTGACTTTC. Residues: CAGKGQGANVLTF.

The chain employs TRBV5-6 and TRBJ2-1; 11 nucleotides line up with TRBD2. The CDR3 is 14 residues long. Trimming took 2 bases from V and 9 from J; bases not matched to a gene: 4. The V gene's germline CDR1 is SGHDT and CDR2 YYEEEE. This CDR3 reads CASSFSGRAGEQFF. The CDR3 coding sequence is TGTGCCAGCAGCTTTAGCGGGAGGGCGGGTGAGCAGTTCTTC.

The rearrangement joins TRBV4-1 to TRBJ2-7, with TRBD2 matching 12 bases. V trimming: 3 bases; J trimming: 3 bases; junction bases outside the gene matches: 6. Germline lookup yields CDR1 MGHRA and CDR2 YSYEKL. The CDR3 is made up of 16 amino acids. CDR3: CASSHRLAGVHYEQYF. CDR3 nucleotides: TGCGCCAGCAGCCACCGACTAGCGGGAGTCCACTACGAGCAGTACTTC.

This chain joins TRBV9 and TRBJ2-7; TRBD2 aligns across 8 bases. There are 15 residues in the CDR3. Trimming took 4 bases from V and 4 from J; bases not matched to a gene: 10. The germline gives CDR1 SGDLS, CDR2 YYNGEE. The CDR3 nucleotides read TGTGCCAGCAGCCCCCGGGGGGGGAGTGTGTACGAGCAGTACTTC. Its protein is CASSPRGGSVYEQYF.

As to this clone: The sample has other DNA sequences that encode this CDR3 too. The chain uses TRBV27 and TRBJ1-1; 7 bases are shared with TRBD1. CDR1 and CDR2 from the germline V gene are MNHEY and SMNVEV (reference sequence). The CDR3 is 14 residues long. V dropped 2 bases and J dropped 2; count of bases not matched to a gene: 2. The CDR3 is CASSLRQGNTEAFF. DNA of the CDR3: TGTGCCAGCAGTTTACGACAGGGTAACACTGAAGCTTTCTTT.

The rearrangement uses TRBV27 and TRBJ2-1, with 13 bases that match TRBD2. Germline V gene lookup returns CDR1 MNHEY and CDR2 SMNVEV (reference sequence). The V segment lost 5 bases and the J segment 3 bases; nucleotides outside the gene matches: 4. The CDR3 spans 16 residues. In nucleotides, the CDR3 is TGTGCCAGCAGTGCCGGGACTAGCGGGATCTACAATGAGCAGTTCTTC. Translation gives CASSAGTSGIYNEQFF.

V is TRBV10-3 and J is TRBJ1-5, with D possibly matching TRBD1 (6 bases). This CDR3 has 16 amino acids. Trimming shortened V by 3 bases and J by 6 bases, and 18 bases separated the two germline ends. Looked up from germline, CDR1 is ENHRY and CDR2 is SYGVKD. The CDR3 DNA is TGTGCCATCAGTGAATTTGGAGAGGGGGGGAGTCAGCCCCAGCATTTT. It translates to CAISEFGEGGSQPQHF.

The chain carries TRBV2 and TRBJ2-7; TRBD2 agrees at 10 bases. CDR3 length: 14 residues. With 6 bases clipped from V and 2 bases from J, the junction kept 4 bases outside the gene matches. CDR1 is SNHLY, CDR2 FYNNEI, per germline. CDR3 protein: CASSLAGAAYEQYF. Written as DNA, the CDR3 is TGTGCCAGCAGCCTAGCGGGAGCGGCCTACGAGCAGTACTTC.

This clone was counted once. Germline is not matched at one junction end, which may reflect a read error. This chain links TRBV6-1 with TRBJ2-7, with a possible D match to TRBD2 (5 bases). Germline V lookup: CDR1 MNHNS, CDR2 SASEGT. The CDR3 totals 13 residues. The DNA for the CDR3 is TGTGCCAGCAGTGAAGGAACTGAGGGAGTGGAGGTTTTC. The encoded protein is CASSEGTEGVEVF.

The genes are TRBV27 and TRBJ2-2; 13 bases are shared with TRBD2. The CDR3 contains 17 residues. The germline V gene has CDR1 MNHEY and CDR2 SMNVEV (reference sequence). The ends lost 5 bases at V and 4 bases at J; junction bases unmatched: 7. The CDR3 DNA is TGTGCCAGCAGTCCCGGACTAGCGGGAGTGAGCACCGGGGAGCTGTTTTTT. Residues: CASSPGLAGVSTGELFF.

The chain uses TRBV27 and TRBJ1-2; possibly TRBD1 for D (6 bases). In germline, CDR1 is MNHEY, CDR2 SMNVEV (reference sequence). The V and J ends lost 7 bases and 5 bases respectively, with 17 bases between them. This CDR3 comprises 14 residues. CDR3 sequence (DNA): TGTGCCAGCATGAATGTGGGGGCGGAATATGGCTACACCTTC. It yields the protein CASMNVGAEYGYTF.

V is TRBV19 and J is TRBJ2-7; D may be TRBD2 (5 bases). The CDR3 sequence is 14 residues long. V gave up 6 bases and J gave up 6 bases, with 18 bases separating them. Germline assignment: CDR1 LNHDA and CDR2 SQIVND (reference sequence). The CDR3 protein is CASRAGYRRAEQYF. DNA of the CDR3: TGTGCCAGTAGGGCGGGCTATAGGCGGGCCGAGCAGTACTTC. Supplemented by reference TRBV19 and TRBJ2-7, the full variable domain reads DGGITQSPKYLFRKEGQNVTLSCEQNLNHDAMYWYRQDPGQGLRLIYYSQIVNDFQKGDIAEGYSVSREKKESFPLTVTSAQKNPTAFYLCASRAGYRRAEQYFGPGTRLTVT.

The rearrangement uses TRBV19 and TRBJ2-1; 15 positions match TRBD2. V trimming: 5 bases; J trimming: 0 bases; junction bases outside the gene matches: 8. Per germline, CDR1 LNHDA and CDR2 SQIVND (reference sequence). The CDR3 totals 19 residues. The CDR3 loop reads CASSYGLAGGPGSYNEQFF. DNA of the CDR3: TGTGCCAGTAGTTATGGACTAGCGGGAGGGCCCGGCTCCTACAATGAGCAGTTCTTC.

This sequence joins TRBV5-6 and TRBJ2-3; 7 nucleotides align to TRBD2. The ends lost 5 bases at V and 4 bases at J; junction bases unmatched: 7. Germline loops: CDR1 SGHDT, CDR2 YYEEEE. This CDR3 has 14 residues. Here the CDR3 DNA reads TGTGCCAGCAGGGAAAGGGAGGGGCCAGATACGCAGTATTTT. Amino acid sequence: CASREREGPDTQYF.

The DNA of the CDR3 is TGTGCCAGCAGTTTATTTCCCCCTCAGCGCGCGGGCGATACTGAAGCTTTCTTT. This gives the protein CASSLFPPQRAGDTEAFF. This chain joins TRBV28 and TRBJ1-1; D call uncertain. Germline V lookup: CDR1 MDHEN, CDR2 SYDVKM. The CDR3 consists of 18 residues. Trimming took 1 base from V and 5 from J, leaving 23 bases between them.